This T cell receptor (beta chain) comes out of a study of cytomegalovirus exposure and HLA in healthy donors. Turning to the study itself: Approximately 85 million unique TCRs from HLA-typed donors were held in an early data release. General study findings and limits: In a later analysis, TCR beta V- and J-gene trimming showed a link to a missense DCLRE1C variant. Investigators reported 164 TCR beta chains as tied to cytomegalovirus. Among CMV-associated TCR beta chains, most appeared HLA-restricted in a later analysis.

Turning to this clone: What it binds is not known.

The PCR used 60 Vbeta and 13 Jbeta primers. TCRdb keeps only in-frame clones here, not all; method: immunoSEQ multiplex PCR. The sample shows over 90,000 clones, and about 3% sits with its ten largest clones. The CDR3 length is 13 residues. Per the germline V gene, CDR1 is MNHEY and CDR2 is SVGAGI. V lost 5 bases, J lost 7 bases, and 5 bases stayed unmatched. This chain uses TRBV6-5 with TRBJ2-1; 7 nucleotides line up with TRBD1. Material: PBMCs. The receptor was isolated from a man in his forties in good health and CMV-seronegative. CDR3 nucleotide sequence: TGTGCCAGCAGTGAGACAGGGAAGAATGAGCAGTTCTTC. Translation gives CASSETGKNEQFF.